This TCR beta chain originates from a study of T cell responses to AZD1222 COVID-19 vaccine. Study-level background: Recipients boosted at about 4 weeks or about 12 weeks are pooled. Regarding the study as a whole: The donor cohort was predominantly white British with a female majority, and clonal diversity may have been underestimated. Only after the peak T cell response were repertoires sampled.

Looked up from germline, CDR1 is GTSNPN and CDR2 is SVGIG (reference sequence). The CDR3 sequence is 15 residues long. Trimming removed 3 bases from V and 8 bases from J; junction bases left unmatched: 12. As to this clone: Antigen specificity is unknown.

The repertoire was sequenced with immunoSEQ multiplex PCR; TCRdb's copy has only in-frame clones and lacks some. This table has roughly 150,000 clones, approximately 90% appearing once. The clonotype comes from an adult in good health. This chain connects TRBV30 to TRBJ2-1, with 8 bases lining up with TRBD2. Sequencing was performed on peripheral blood, taken on day 0 of AZD1222 vaccination. CDR3 bases: TGTGCCTGGAGCAACCCCGGGACTAGAGGGGATGAGCAGTTCTTC. This encodes CAWSNPGTRGDEQFF.